A selection of T cell receptor beta chains follows, all from one sample in a study of T cells after yellow fever vaccination. Each CDR3 protein gets one entry after TCRdb re-called the 5' RACE reads with MiXCR. The sample has around 360,000 distinct CDR3 sequences, under 14% seen once. This sample comprised PBMCs, obtained on the day of the first yellow fever vaccination. The receptor set was obtained from a man aged 18-30 years who received the YFV17D yellow fever vaccine. Each CDR3 is given with its conserved first and last residue. A D gene is named only where the DNA matches it firmly. The listing skips clone size in some rows; elsewhere it reads once, few, many or a size class.

cdr3_nt	cdr3_aa	v_call	j_call	clone_size	d_call
TGCGCCAGCAGCCGGGACAGGGGCCCCTACGAGCAGTACTTC	CASSRDRGPYEQYF	TRBV4-3	TRBJ2-7	many	TRBD1
TGTGCCAGCACCCCCCGGGGATGGGGCACCGGGGAGCTGTTTTTT	CASTPRGWGTGELFF	TRBV11-2	TRBJ2-2	many	.
TGCAGTGCTAGGGAGGGACAGGGCGGGTACGAGCAGTACTTC	CSAREGQGGYEQYF	TRBV20-1	TRBJ2-7	.	TRBD1
TGCGCCAGCAGCCAAACCGCGGGGGTAGGAGAGCAGTTCTTC	CASSQTAGVGEQFF	TRBV4-3	TRBJ2-1	few	TRBD2
TGTGCCAGCAGCTTGGATCAAGGGCAAGAGACCCAGTACTTC	CASSLDQGQETQYF	TRBV5-5	TRBJ2-5	few	.
TGCAGCGTCGGGACTTACACAGATACGCAGTATTTT	CSVGTYTDTQYF	TRBV29-1	TRBJ2-3	.	.
TGTGCCAGCAGTGAAGGGCAGCCGAACACTGAAGCTTTCTTT	CASSEGQPNTEAFF	TRBV25-1	TRBJ1-1	.	.
TGTGCCAGCAGCCGATCCCTGACTAGCGGGGATAATACGCAGTATTTT	CASSRSLTSGDNTQYF	TRBV7-3	TRBJ2-3	.	TRBD2
TGCAGTGCTAGCCTCGGGGACAATGAGCAGTTCTTC	CSASLGDNEQFF	TRBV20-1	TRBJ2-1	few	.
TGTGCCACCAGTGATCCGGGACAGGGGCGAGAGACCCAGTACTTC	CATSDPGQGRETQYF	TRBV24-1	TRBJ2-5	few	TRBD1
TGTGCCAGCAGTACCCAGCGGGGGGTTACATTTCTTAGCACCGGGGGAGAGACCCAGTACTTC	CASSTQRGVTFLSTGGETQYF	TRBV2	TRBJ2-5	.	TRBD2
TGTGCCTGGAGCTTCTTAGCGGGCGGTCCTGGGTACTTC	CAWSFLAGGPGYF	TRBV30	TRBJ2-5	few	TRBD2
TGTGCCAGCAGTTTAATCCCCGGACTCCATGCTTTC	CASSLIPGLHAF	TRBV12-3/TRBV12-4	TRBJ2-7	.	.
TGTGCCAGCAGCCAAAGGACAGGTCGCGGCTACACCTTC	CASSQRTGRGYTF	TRBV14	TRBJ1-2	.	TRBD1
TGTGCCAGCAGTTACTGGGGAGGAAATAATTCACCCCTCCACTTT	CASSYWGGNNSPLHF	TRBV6-5	TRBJ1-6	.	.
TGTGCCAGCTCTCTCACATCTAGCGGCGAAGAGACCCAGTACTTC	CASSLTSSGEETQYF	TRBV18	TRBJ2-5	.	TRBD2
TGTGCCACCAGTGTGGGTCCCTCTGGCTACACCTTC	CATSVGPSGYTF	TRBV24-1	TRBJ1-2	few	.
TGCGCCAGCAGCCGCCAAGGACAGATCCATGAGCAGTTCTTC	CASSRQGQIHEQFF	TRBV4-1	TRBJ2-1	few	.
TGTGCCACCAGTGATTCAGGACGGAGGGCTATCGATCAGCCCCAGCATTTT	CATSDSGRRAIDQPQHF	TRBV24-1	TRBJ1-5	.	.
TGTGCCAGCAGCTTCTTGGGGGCCTGGGAAGAGACCCAGTACTTC	CASSFLGAWEETQYF	TRBV7-2	TRBJ2-5	.	.
TGTGCCACCAGTGACTACAACATAGCAGATACGCAGTATTTT	CATSDYNIADTQYF	TRBV24-1	TRBJ2-3	few	.
TGTGCCAGCAGCCGGGACGGCGGGGAGCCCCAGCATTTT	CASSRDGGEPQHF	TRBV12-3/TRBV12-4	TRBJ1-5	.	.
TGTGCCAGCAGTTTGGCCGAGGCAGGGAAAAACATTCAGTACTTC	CASSLAEAGKNIQYF	TRBV28	TRBJ2-4	.	.
TGTGCCAGCAGCCGGGACACGGTCGACTCTGGGGCCAACGTCCTGACTTTC	CASSRDTVDSGANVLTF	TRBV5-6	TRBJ2-6	.	.
TGTGCCAGCAGCTTCCGTCGGGGGGGCACAGATACGCAGTATTTT	CASSFRRGGTDTQYF	TRBV7-2	TRBJ2-3	few	TRBD2
TGTGCCAGCAGCTTAGCGGTGGTTAGCGGTAGCACAGATACGCAGTATTTT	CASSLAVVSGSTDTQYF	TRBV7-2	TRBJ2-3	few	.
TGCGCCAGCAGCCAGGGAGCGGGTCAAGAGACCCAGTACTTC	CASSQGAGQETQYF	TRBV4-3	TRBJ2-5	.	.
TGCGCCAGCAGTGACCCGACGGGGAACTATGGCTACACCTTC	CASSDPTGNYGYTF	TRBV10-2	TRBJ1-2	.	.
TGTGCCAGCAGCTCCTTAGACCACACCGGGGAGCTGTTTTTT	CASSSLDHTGELFF	TRBV5-6	TRBJ2-2	.	.
TGTGCCAGCCTGCGATGGGGAGCCGGCACTGAAGCTTTCTTT	CASLRWGAGTEAFF	TRBV27	TRBJ1-1	many	.
TGCGCCAGCAGCCAAGAAATTCGCAATGAGCAGTTCTTC	CASSQEIRNEQFF	TRBV4-3	TRBJ2-1	.	.
TGCAGTGCTAGAGATTGGAGAGGGCTAGAGGGCTCCTACAATGAGCAGTTCTTC	CSARDWRGLEGSYNEQFF	TRBV20-1	TRBJ2-1	.	.
TGTGCCAGCAGCCGCGGGACAGCAGCTAACTATGGCTACACCTTC	CASSRGTAANYGYTF	TRBV6-1	TRBJ1-2	.	TRBD1
TGTGCCAGCAGTTGGGGACTAGCGGGGGGACCACCCGGGGAGCTGTTTTTT	CASSWGLAGGPPGELFF	TRBV12-3/TRBV12-4	TRBJ2-2	.	TRBD2
TGTGCCAGCAGCTTCACTCCGACAGGGGGCGGTGAAGCTTTCTTT	CASSFTPTGGGEAFF	TRBV11-2	TRBJ1-1	.	TRBD1
TGCGCCAGCAGCTTGGACGCCCATACGCAGTATTTT	CASSLDAHTQYF	TRBV5-1	TRBJ2-3	many	.
TGTGCCAGCAGTTACTCCGGGGTAAACACTGAAGCTTTCTTT	CASSYSGVNTEAFF	TRBV6-2/TRBV6-3	TRBJ1-1	.	.
TGCGCCAGCAGCCGGACTAGCGGAACCGATGAGCAGTTCTTC	CASSRTSGTDEQFF	TRBV5-1	TRBJ2-1	few	TRBD2
TGTGCCAGCAGTGGTTACGGTTTAACAGGCACCAATCAGCCCCAGCATTTT	CASSGYGLTGTNQPQHF	TRBV2	TRBJ1-5	few	.
TGCAGTGCTAGGGGTCTAGCTTCCTACAATGAGCAGTTCTTC	CSARGLASYNEQFF	TRBV20-1	TRBJ2-1	few	.
TGTGCCAGCAGCCCCGCGGACGGCGTCTCTGGAAACACCATATATTTT	CASSPADGVSGNTIYF	TRBV6-2/TRBV6-3	TRBJ1-3	few	.